What follows describes a single T cell receptor (beta chain). What it recognizes is unknown. This sample was taken from a study of early stage breast cancer tumors. Study-level background: Most invasive tumors, about 80% of the 16, were ER+/PR+/HER2-.

This table comes from immunoSEQ multiplex PCR, and its TCRdb copy is limited to in-frame clones, with some not included. The table shows some 41,000 clones, with about three quarters occurring only once. The CDR3 totals 16 residues. After removal of 4 bases from V and 8 bases from J, the junction contained 7 bases not matched to a gene. Per the germline V gene, CDR1 is SGHRS and CDR2 is YFSETQ. Overall study results and limits: Tumor and normal breast were distinguished via blood comparison in most of the 16 patients. Tumors had about 2.5-fold higher T cell density and higher clonality than adjacent normal breast tissue.

Sequences were obtained from blood. The clonotype originates from a person in their fifties or sixties with breast cancer. The chain joins TRBV5-1 to TRBJ2-1, with 15 bases aligning to TRBD2. Here the CDR3 reads CASSPRTSGRGDEQFF. In nucleotides, the CDR3 is TGCGCCAGCAGCCCACGGACTAGCGGGAGGGGTGATGAGCAGTTCTTC.